This is a list of T cell receptor beta chains from one sample in a study of brain T cells in children with intractable seizures. Sequenced by immunoSEQ multiplex PCR; TCRdb stores in-frame clones only, minus some. The table lists tens of thousands of clones, under 95% of them singletons. Sequencing used peripheral blood, obtained at surgery. These receptors were obtained from a boy under two years old with tuberous sclerosis and intractable seizures. Both conserved end residues are part of each CDR3.

J	V	CDR3
TRBJ2-1	TRBV13	CASSLSYNEQFF
TRBJ2-3	TRBV19	CASSYRPQGDTQYF
TRBJ2-3	TRBV29-1	CSVGPSGAADTQYF
TRBJ2-1	TRBV11-3	CASSLDSGSSYNEQFF
TRBJ1-5	TRBV11-3	CASSRRDRPPHRYQPQHF
TRBJ2-4	TRBV6-1	CASSDKIRAKNIQYF
TRBJ1-5	TRBV6-5	CASSPRGDGNQPQHF
TRBJ2-7	TRBV18	CASSPLGNHEQYF
TRBJ2-7	TRBV6-5	CASRGQSSSYEQYF
TRBJ1-5	TRBV5-1	CASRADSSQPQHF
TRBJ1-4	TRBV24-1	CATSDPPVGGREKLFF
TRBJ2-3	TRBV24-1	CATSDLGGLVSSTDTQYF
TRBJ2-5	TRBV3-1/TRBV3-2	CASSQVRGETQYF
TRBJ1-2	TRBV24-1	CATSDALGDNYGYTF
TRBJ2-1	TRBV14	CASSQDLPPQGKQFF
TRBJ1-5	TRBV6-2/TRBV6-3	CASSYSITGGGYSNQPQHF
TRBJ1-1	TRBV14	CASSPRSVLLRYTEAFF
TRBJ2-1	TRBV7-9	CASSLLYEQFF
TRBJ2-5	TRBV2	CASSEGAETQYF
TRBJ2-3	TRBV6-4	CASSMTGIVPDTQYF
TRBJ2-1	TRBV5-4	CASSLALGREGNEQFF
TRBJ1-2	TRBV2	CARQDYGYTF
TRBJ2-5	TRBV7-2	CASSQPDRGEETQYF
TRBJ1-4	TRBV4-1	CASSSGALREKLFF
TRBJ1-4	TRBV11-2	CASSLAGGQRGREKLFF
TRBJ2-1	TRBV2	CASSLRVRDLLNEQFF
TRBJ1-2	TRBV9	CASSAGTGGKVYGYTF
TRBJ2-3	TRBV20-1	CSASIGSGEADTQYF
TRBJ1-2	TRBV19	CASSIVTENYGYTF
TRBJ2-3	TRBV3-1/TRBV3-2	CASSQLPGGISTDTQYF
TRBJ1-5	TRBV6-6	CASRHPSTGPLHF
TRBJ2-7	TRBV7-6	CASSPGTSGPYEQYF
TRBJ2-6	TRBV10-3	CAINPDRTSGANVLTF
TRBJ2-4	TRBV9	CASSAAGGDIQYF
TRBJ1-4	TRBV30	CAWSTGNNEKLFF
TRBJ2-2	TRBV7-2	CASSYNSDTGELFF
TRBJ2-1	TRBV29-1	CSVCRLAGGENEQFF
TRBJ1-1	TRBV5-1	CASSLATRGRNTEAFF
TRBJ1-1	TRBV30	CAWSASRTGITRAFF
TRBJ2-7	TRBV12-3/TRBV12-4	CASSLISAYEQYF
TRBJ2-7	TRBV15	CATSRQGGSYEQYF
TRBJ2-1	TRBV27	CASSLRQGARNEQFF
TRBJ1-1	TRBV5-1	CASSSLSGKGTEAFF
TRBJ2-7	TRBV12-3/TRBV12-4	CASRTDFAYEQYF
TRBJ2-7	TRBV5-5	CASSLGRGAVIYEQYF
TRBJ2-1	TRBV19	CASSRARYYNEQFF
TRBJ2-5	TRBV7-2	CASSLMGGQETQYF
TRBJ2-7	TRBV11-2	CASSLADRGPYYEQYF
TRBJ2-1	TRBV9	CASSVGLDSYNEQFF
TRBJ1-2	TRBV19	CASSPLPGQDYGYTF
TRBJ2-7	TRBV5-1	CASSLAESSYEQYF